Shown below are 25 T cell receptor beta chains from a single sample sequenced in a study of beta chain features in type 1 diabetes. Study-wide results and caveats: Shortening of TCRB CDR3s, moderate but significant, appeared in all four CD4+ subsets of Type 1 diabetes patients.

As every portion of the isolated RNA was reverse transcribed, the sequencing read expressed TCRB transcripts. Clones were sequenced by immunoSEQ multiplex PCR, and TCRdb holds only the in-frame ones, with some missing. The sample lists 200,000 to 300,000 clones; about 14% were seen once. These TCRs' antigens remain unknown. The sequencing sample was made of naive CD4+ T cells from blood. The receptors were sampled from a man in his thirties or forties with type 1 diabetes.

The rearrangement uses TRBV5-6 and TRBJ1-5, with TRBD1 matching 7 bases. This CDR3 region has 15 residues. Germline lookup yields CDR1 SGHDT and CDR2 YYEEEE. Germline trimming cut 0 bases from V and 3 bases from J; bases unmatched to any gene: 3. In DNA form, the CDR3 reads TGTGCCAGCAGCTTGGGGACAGGCTTCAATCAGCCCCAGCATTTT. Protein sequence: CASSLGTGFNQPQHF.

This clone was seen more than once but under ten times. The chain links TRBV13 to TRBJ2-7; D gene uncertain. Trimming took off 5 bases at V and 0 bases at J, with 2 bases between the two ends. Germline loops: CDR1 PRHDT, CDR2 FYEKMQ (reference sequence). This CDR3 has 11 residues. The CDR3 loop is CASSLSYEQYF. The CDR3 DNA follows: TGTGCCAGCAGCCTCTCCTACGAGCAGTACTTC.

This clone was found a few times. The V and J genes are TRBV27 and TRBJ2-3, with 8 positions matching TRBD1. Germline V CDR1 and CDR2: MNHEY, SMNVEV (reference sequence). CDR3 length: 14 amino acids. The trim removed 2 bases at V and 5 bases at J, leaving 3 bases unmatched. CDR3 bases: TGTGCCAGCAGTTTACAGGGGGCACGAGATACGCAGTATTTT. Amino acid sequence: CASSLQGARDTQYF.

This clone was seen a handful of times. V and J are TRBV25-1 and TRBJ2-5, with 11 bases identical to TRBD2. The germline V gene has CDR1 MGHDK and CDR2 SYGVNS. V shed 1 base, J shed 4 bases, and the junction held 5 bases outside the gene matches. The CDR3 length is 16 residues. CDR3 protein: CASSELWGTSGETQYF. The CDR3 coding sequence is TGTGCCAGCAGTGAATTGTGGGGGACTAGCGGAGAGACCCAGTACTTC. The full variable domain, rest sourced from reference TRBV25-1 and TRBJ2-5, is EADIYQTPRYLVIGTGKKITLECSQTMGHDKMYWYQQDPGMELHLIHYSYGVNSTEKGDLSSESTVSRIRTEHFPLTLESARPSHTSQYLCASSELWGTSGETQYFGPGTRLLVL.

The table lists this clone with a few counts. This chain links TRBV27 with TRBJ1-1; D not resolved. V was pared by 4 bases and J by 2 bases, with 8 bases between. CDR1 MNHEY and CDR2 SMNVEV come from the germline V gene (reference sequence). The CDR3 covers 13 residues. The CDR3 protein is CASSWATNTEAFF. The CDR3 bases are TGTGCCAGCAGTTGGGCCACAAACACTGAAGCTTTCTTT.

This clone was observed a single time. J is TRBJ2-5 and V is TRBV6-6; 7 bases are a match to TRBD1. The CDR3 has 14 amino acids. The V gene end was trimmed by 7 bases and the J gene end by 3 bases; junction bases not matched to a gene: 8. The germline V gene encodes CDR1 MNHNY and CDR2 SVGAGI (reference sequence). CDR3 region: CASIQGGREETQYF. The CDR3, as DNA: TGTGCCAGCATCCAAGGGGGCAGGGAAGAGACCCAGTACTTC.

This clone came up a few times. V usage is TRBV2 and J usage is TRBJ2-1; a possible D gene is TRBD2 (5 bases). Looked up from germline, CDR1 is SNHLY and CDR2 is FYNNEI. V lost 6 bases and J lost 6, with 18 bases in between. The CDR3 runs 15 residues. Here the CDR3 DNA reads TGTGCCAGCAGGGCCCTAGCCGGTGGTGTCAATGAGCAGTTCTTC. Its protein is CASRALAGGVNEQFF.

V gene TRBV6-5 combines with J gene TRBJ2-7, with a possible D match to TRBD2 (5 bases). The V gene's germline CDR1 is MNHEY and CDR2 SVGAGI. The V and J ends lost 6 bases and 1 base respectively, with 13 bases between them. The CDR3 spans 14 residues. Here the CDR3 DNA reads TGTGCCAGCAGCCGAGGGTATAGGTCCTACGAGCAGTACTTC. Translated, it gives CASSRGYRSYEQYF.

The chain has TRBV4-2 and TRBJ1-2; TRBD1 aligns across 10 bases. The CDR3 runs 15 residues. Germline V gene data show CDR1 as LGHNA and CDR2 as YNFKEQ. The junction had 1 base not matched to a gene; V was cut back by 1 base and J by 2 bases. The CDR3 DNA reads TGTGCCAGCAGCCAAGGGACAGGGGGAAACTATGGCTACACCTTC. It yields the protein CASSQGTGGNYGYTF.

This clone was seen a handful of times. The chain has TRBV2 and TRBJ1-1, with 7 bases fitting TRBD1. The CDR3 contains 15 residues. V lost 7 bases and J lost 6; bases outside the gene matches: 14. Germline CDR1 SNHLY, CDR2 FYNNEI. This chain's CDR3 is CASTKGASTGPEAFF. The CDR3 DNA sequence: TGTGCCAGCACCAAGGGGGCCTCCACCGGACCTGAAGCTTTCTTT. The variable domain in full, with the rest retrieved from reference TRBV2 and TRBJ1-1, is EPEVTQTPSHQVTQMGQEVILRCVPISNHLYFYWYRQILGQKVEFLVSFYNNEISEKSEIFDDQFSVERPDGSNFTLKIRSTKLEDSAMYFCASTKGASTGPEAFFGQGTRLTVV.

V gene TRBV4-1 combines with J gene TRBJ1-2; TRBD1 agrees at 7 bases. The CDR3 is made up of 14 amino acids. V was pared by 2 bases and J by 3 bases, with 3 bases of the junction left unmatched. Germline V gene sequence: CDR1 MGHRA, CDR2 YSYEKL. The CDR3 region is CASSQSGTDYGYTF. The CDR3 DNA reads TGCGCCAGCAGCCAAAGTGGGACAGACTATGGCTACACCTTC.

This clone was detected only a few times. The chain links TRBV7-9 to TRBJ1-1, with 7 positions matching TRBD1. The CDR3 loop spans 16 amino acids. The V gene's germline CDR1 is SEHNR and CDR2 FQNEAQ (reference sequence). Trimming at V came to 5 bases and at J to 6 bases, leaving 15 bases not matched to a gene. The CDR3 region is CASSPPRGAGGPEAFF. DNA for the CDR3: TGTGCCAGCAGCCCCCCCCGTGGGGCAGGGGGACCTGAAGCTTTCTTT.

The table lists this clone with a few counts. The chain is built from TRBV5-1 and TRBJ1-1; TRBD1 might be the D (6 bases). The CDR3 totals 16 residues. Trimming pared 2 bases from V and 3 bases from J, leaving 17 bases between. The V gene's germline CDR1 is SGHRS and CDR2 YFSETQ. The CDR3 loop is CASSFWGGPDDTEAFF. CDR3 nucleotides: TGCGCCAGCAGCTTCTGGGGGGGCCCAGACGACACTGAAGCTTTCTTT.

This chain links TRBV30 with TRBJ1-2; perhaps TRBD1 as D (6 bases). Germline CDR1 GTSNPN, CDR2 SVGIG (reference sequence). V was trimmed by 0 bases and J by 3 bases, leaving 14 bases between them. This CDR3 contains 15 residues. The CDR3 DNA reads as TGTGCCTGGAGTGTCATGGGGGCGGAGGACTATGGCTACACCTTC. The encoded protein is CAWSVMGAEDYGYTF.

This clone was seen only a few times. The chain joins TRBV9 to TRBJ2-1; TRBD2 aligns across 8 bases. The J segment lost 4 bases and the V segment lost 2 bases, leaving 5 bases of the junction unmatched. The germline V gene has CDR1 SGDLS and CDR2 YYNGEE. The CDR3 runs 15 residues. DNA for the CDR3: TGTGCCAGCAGCGTGCGGGGGGCAATATACAATGAGCAGTTCTTC. Amino acid sequence: CASSVRGAIYNEQFF.

This clone was counted a few times. This chain uses TRBV7-9 with TRBJ2-3; 7 nucleotides line up with TRBD1. The CDR3 sequence is 15 residues long. From germline, CDR1 is SEHNR and CDR2 FQNEAQ (reference sequence). J was trimmed by 2 bases and V by 5 bases; bases with no gene match: 7. DNA of the CDR3: TGTGCCAGCAGCCCCCTGAGGGGGCCCACAGATACGCAGTATTTT. This gives the protein CASSPLRGPTDTQYF.

This clone was picked up a small number of times. This rearrangement joins TRBV28 to TRBJ2-3; 10 bases align to TRBD1. Losses at the gene ends were 5 bases for V and 5 bases for J; bases not matched to a gene: 7. This CDR3 spans 15 amino acids. Germline values: CDR1 MDHEN, CDR2 SYDVKM. The CDR3 coding sequence is TGTGCCAGCAGTCCTATTGGGACAGGGGAAGATACGCAGTATTTT. Translation gives CASSPIGTGEDTQYF.

The CDR3, as DNA: TGTGCCAGCAGTGTTTCCGGGAGGGATACGCAGTATTTT. This codes for CASSVSGRDTQYF. This chain joins TRBV2 and TRBJ2-3; 7 bases map to TRBD2. Germline CDR1 and CDR2: SNHLY and FYNNEI. With V trimmed by 4 bases and J by 6 bases, 4 bases remained unmatched. The CDR3 has 13 residues.

The rearrangement joins TRBV5-1 to TRBJ2-5, with 10 bases fitting TRBD2. The CDR3 sequence is 15 residues long. The trim removed 4 bases at V and 3 bases at J, leaving 6 bases unmatched. CDR1 and CDR2 from the germline V gene are SGHRS and YFSETQ. The chain's CDR3 is CASSVSGGAEETQYF. Written as DNA, the CDR3 is TGCGCCAGCAGCGTCAGCGGGGGGGCCGAAGAGACCCAGTACTTC.

This clone has a handful of counts. The chain combines TRBV13 with TRBJ2-4, with 10 bases aligning to TRBD1. This CDR3 is 15 amino acids long. Germline V gene data show CDR1 as PRHDT and CDR2 as FYEKMQ (reference sequence). The V gene end was trimmed by 1 base and the J gene end by 7 bases; junction bases not matched to a gene: 4. The CDR3 DNA reads as TGTGCCAGCAGCTTAGAAGGGGGACAGGGGAACATTCAGTACTTC. This gives the protein CASSLEGGQGNIQYF. Complete variable domain (other parts from reference TRBV13 and TRBJ2-4): AAGVIQSPRHLIKEKRETATLKCYPIPRHDTVYWYQQGPGQDPQFLISFYEKMQSDKGSIPDRFSAQQFSDYHSELNMSSLELGDSALYFCASSLEGGQGNIQYFGAGTRLSVL.

This clone was observed a few times. J is TRBJ1-1 and V is TRBV19; D call uncertain. Germline CDR1 is LNHDA and CDR2 is SQIVND (reference sequence). V lost 4 bases to trimming and J lost 2 bases, with 8 bases between them. The CDR3 runs 13 residues. The CDR3 is CASSNLLNTEAFF. CDR3 bases: TGTGCCAGTAGTAACCTGCTAAACACTGAAGCTTTCTTT. Drawing the rest from reference TRBV19 and TRBJ1-1, the complete variable domain is DGGITQSPKYLFRKEGQNVTLSCEQNLNHDAMYWYRQDPGQGLRLIYYSQIVNDFQKGDIAEGYSVSREKKESFPLTVTSAQKNPTAFYLCASSNLLNTEAFFGQGTRLTVV.

In nucleotides, the CDR3 is TGTGCCAGCAGTTTCGACAGTTACTCCTACGAGCAGTACTTC. Amino acid sequence: CASSFDSYSYEQYF. The chain combines TRBV27 with TRBJ2-7; D is possibly TRBD1 (5 bases). The CDR3 is 14 amino acids. Germline V lookup: CDR1 MNHEY, CDR2 SMNVEV (reference sequence). V was trimmed by 3 bases and J by 0 bases, leaving 9 bases between them.

J is TRBJ1-4 and V is TRBV9; 7 bases map to TRBD1. Germline assignment: CDR1 SGDLS and CDR2 YYNGEE. V shed 4 bases and J 0 bases; nucleotides not matched to a gene: 6. The CDR3 is 16 amino acids. In DNA, the CDR3 is TGTGCCAGCAGCATGGGACAGATTGCAACTAATGAAAAACTGTTTTTT. Its translation: CASSMGQIATNEKLFF.

This clone occurred a few times. The chain has TRBV6-4 and TRBJ2-6; D unresolved. V dropped 8 bases and J dropped 1 base, with 18 bases sitting between them. The V gene's germline CDR1 is MRHNA and CDR2 SNTAGT. The CDR3 is 17 residues long. CDR3 sequence (DNA): TGTGCCAGCGGCAGGTCAGCCGCCCAGTCTGGGGCCAACGTCCTGACTTTC. It translates to CASGRSAAQSGANVLTF.

This clone occurred a few times. The CDR3 bases are TGTGCCAGTTGTGACTTCCCGGCCCGGGATCAGCCCCAGCATTTT. Translation gives CASCDFPARDQPQHF. The V and J genes are TRBV19 and TRBJ1-5, with D hard to call. Looked up from germline, CDR1 is LNHDA and CDR2 is SQIVND (reference sequence). The CDR3 is 15 amino acids. Trimming left V 8 bases short and J 5 bases short, with 19 bases between.